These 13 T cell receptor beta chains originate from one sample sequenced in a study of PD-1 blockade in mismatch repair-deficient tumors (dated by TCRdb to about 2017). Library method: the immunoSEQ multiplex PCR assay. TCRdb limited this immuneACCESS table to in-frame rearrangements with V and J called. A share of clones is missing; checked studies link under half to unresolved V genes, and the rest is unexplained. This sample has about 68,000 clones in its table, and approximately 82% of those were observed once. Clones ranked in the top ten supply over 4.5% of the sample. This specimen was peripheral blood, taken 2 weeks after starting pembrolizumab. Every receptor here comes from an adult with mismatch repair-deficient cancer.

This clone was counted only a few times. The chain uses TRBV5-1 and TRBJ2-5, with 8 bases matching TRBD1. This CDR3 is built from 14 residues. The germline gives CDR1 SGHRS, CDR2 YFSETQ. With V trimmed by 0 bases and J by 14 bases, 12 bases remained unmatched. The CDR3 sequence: CASSLAGTGDSTYF. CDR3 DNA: TGCGCCAGCAGCTTGGCGGGGACAGGAGATTCTACTTACTTC. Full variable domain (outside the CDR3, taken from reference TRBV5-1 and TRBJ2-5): KAGVTQTPRYLIKTRGQQVTLSCSPISGHRSVSWYQQTPGQGLQFLFEYFSETQRNKGNFPGRFSGRQFSNSRSEMNVSTLELGDSALYLCASSLAGTGDSTYFGPGTRLLVL.

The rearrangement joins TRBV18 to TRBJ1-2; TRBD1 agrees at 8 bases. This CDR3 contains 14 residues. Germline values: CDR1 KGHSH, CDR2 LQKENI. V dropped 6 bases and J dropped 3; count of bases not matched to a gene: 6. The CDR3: CASSPTGDYYGYTF. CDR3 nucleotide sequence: TGTGCCAGCTCTCCGACAGGGGACTACTATGGCTACACCTTC.

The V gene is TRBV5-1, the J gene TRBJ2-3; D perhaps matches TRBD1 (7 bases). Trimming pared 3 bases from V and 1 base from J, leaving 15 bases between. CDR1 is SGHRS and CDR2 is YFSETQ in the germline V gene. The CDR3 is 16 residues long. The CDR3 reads CASSYQGGIGTDTQYF. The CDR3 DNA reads TGCGCCAGCAGCTATCAGGGGGGTATTGGCACAGATACGCAGTATTTT.

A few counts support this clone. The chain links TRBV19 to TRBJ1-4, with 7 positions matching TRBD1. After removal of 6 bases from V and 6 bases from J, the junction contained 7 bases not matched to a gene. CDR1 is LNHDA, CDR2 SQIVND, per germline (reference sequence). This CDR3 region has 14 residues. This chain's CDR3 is CASSHEGADEKLFF. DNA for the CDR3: TGTGCCAGTAGCCACGAGGGGGCGGATGAAAAACTGTTTTTT.

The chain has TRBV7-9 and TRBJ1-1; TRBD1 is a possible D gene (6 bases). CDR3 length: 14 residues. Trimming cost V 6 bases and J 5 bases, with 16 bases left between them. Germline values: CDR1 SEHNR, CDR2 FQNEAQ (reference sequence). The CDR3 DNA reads TGTGCCAGCAGTGGGGGGCCTTATGGAACTGAAGCTTTCTTT. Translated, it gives CASSGGPYGTEAFF. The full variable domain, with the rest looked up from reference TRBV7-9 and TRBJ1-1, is DTGVSQNPRHKITKRGQNVTFRCDPISEHNRLYWYRQTLGQGPEFLTYFQNEAQLEKSRLLSDRFSAERPKGSFSTLEIQRTEQGDSAMYLCASSGGPYGTEAFFGQGTRLTVV.

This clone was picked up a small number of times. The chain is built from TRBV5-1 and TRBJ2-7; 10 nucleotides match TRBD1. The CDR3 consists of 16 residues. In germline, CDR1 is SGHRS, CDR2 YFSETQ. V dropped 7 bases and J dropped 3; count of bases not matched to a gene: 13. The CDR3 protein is CASAPGPGQGNYEQYF. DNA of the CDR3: TGCGCCAGCGCCCCCGGGCCGGGACAGGGGAACTACGAGCAGTACTTC.

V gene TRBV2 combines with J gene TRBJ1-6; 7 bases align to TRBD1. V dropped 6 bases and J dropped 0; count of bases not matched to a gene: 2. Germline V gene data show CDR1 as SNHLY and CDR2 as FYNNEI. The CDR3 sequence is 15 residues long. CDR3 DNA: TGTGCCAGCAGACAGGGGAGCTCCTATAATTCACCCCTCCACTTT. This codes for CASRQGSSYNSPLHF.

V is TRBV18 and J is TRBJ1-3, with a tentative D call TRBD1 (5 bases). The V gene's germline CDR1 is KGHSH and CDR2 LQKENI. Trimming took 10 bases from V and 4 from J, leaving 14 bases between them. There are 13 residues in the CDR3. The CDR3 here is CATLAGPGNTIYF. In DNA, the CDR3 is TGTGCCACTCTGGCAGGGCCCGGAAACACCATATATTTT.

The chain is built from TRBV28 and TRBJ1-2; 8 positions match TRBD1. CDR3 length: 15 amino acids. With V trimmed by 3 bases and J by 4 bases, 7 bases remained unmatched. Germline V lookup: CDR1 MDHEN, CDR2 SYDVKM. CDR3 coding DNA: TGTGCCAGCAGTTTGCGGGACAGGCCGACCTATGGCTACACCTTC. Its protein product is CASSLRDRPTYGYTF.

CDR3 nucleotide sequence: TGTGCCAGCAGGGGCCCCGGGACTAGCGGGAAGGGGGAGACCCAGTACTTC. Translating it yields CASRGPGTSGKGETQYF. The chain joins TRBV7-2 to TRBJ2-5; the match to TRBD2 covers 13 bases. V shed 6 bases, J shed 5 bases, and the junction held 12 bases outside the gene matches. The CDR3 covers 17 residues. CDR1 is SGHTA, CDR2 FQGNSA, per germline.

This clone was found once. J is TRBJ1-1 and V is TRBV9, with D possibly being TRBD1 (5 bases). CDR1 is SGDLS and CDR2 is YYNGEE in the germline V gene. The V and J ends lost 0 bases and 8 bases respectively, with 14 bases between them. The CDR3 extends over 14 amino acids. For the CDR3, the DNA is TGTGCCAGCAGCGTAGTAAGTACAGGAAGGGAAGCTTTCTTT. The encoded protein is CASSVVSTGREAFF.

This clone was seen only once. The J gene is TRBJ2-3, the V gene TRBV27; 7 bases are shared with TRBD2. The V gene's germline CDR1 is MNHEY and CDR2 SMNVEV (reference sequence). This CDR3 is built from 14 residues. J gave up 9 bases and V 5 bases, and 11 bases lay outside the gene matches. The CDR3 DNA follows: TGTGCCAGCAGTCTAAAAGGCGGGAGTAACACGCAGTATTTT. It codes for CASSLKGGSNTQYF.

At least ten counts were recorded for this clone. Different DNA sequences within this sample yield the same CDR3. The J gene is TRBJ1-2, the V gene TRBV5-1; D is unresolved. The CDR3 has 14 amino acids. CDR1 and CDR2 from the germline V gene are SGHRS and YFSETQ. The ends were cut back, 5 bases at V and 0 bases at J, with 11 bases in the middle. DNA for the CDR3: TGCGCCAGCAGTTCAACGGCGGCTAACTATGGCTACACCTTC. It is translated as CASSSTAANYGYTF. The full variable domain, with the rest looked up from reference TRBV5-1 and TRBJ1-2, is KAGVTQTPRYLIKTRGQQVTLSCSPISGHRSVSWYQQTPGQGLQFLFEYFSETQRNKGNFPGRFSGRQFSNSRSEMNVSTLELGDSALYLCASSSTAANYGYTFGSGTRLTVV.